The 26 T cell receptor beta chains in this list originate from one sample, sequenced in a study of blood T cells in healthy people across ages. Then a second PCR, running about 6 to 12 cycles, was carried out with a sample-barcoded 5' primer and a J-beta primer mix. TCRdb itself ran the 5' RACE reads through MiXCR, one entry per CDR3 protein. This table has around 1.5 million distinct CDR3 sequences, roughly a third appearing once. The specimen sequenced was blood. The receptors stem from a woman aged 25 to 39 in good health.

The chain is built from TRBV29-1 and TRBJ2-4; the D gene is possibly TRBD2 (5 bases). The end of the DNA is better explained by TRBJ2-7, so the J call may be wrong. The germline V gene encodes CDR1 SQVTM and CDR2 ANQGSEA. The CDR3 extends over 12 amino acids. DNA of the CDR3: TGCAGCGTTAGGACGGGGTCCCACGAGCAGTACTTC. Translated: CSVRTGSHEQYF.

The rearrangement uses TRBV9 and TRBJ2-1, with TRBD1 identical over 8 bases. The CDR3 length is 16 residues. The trim removed 0 bases at V and 5 bases at J, leaving 7 bases unmatched. Germline-derived CDR1 and CDR2 are SGDLS and YYNGEE. The chain's CDR3 is CASSVDPGQGNNEQFF. As DNA, the CDR3 is TGTGCCAGCAGCGTAGATCCCGGACAGGGTAACAATGAGCAGTTCTTC.

Comments on this clonotype: The junction shows a germline mismatch at one end, possibly a read error. V and J are TRBV27 and TRBJ2-3; 10 positions match TRBD2. The germline V gene encodes CDR1 MNHEY and CDR2 SMNVEV (reference sequence). The CDR3 contains 15 residues. In DNA, the CDR3 is TGTACCAGCAGTTTAAGCGGAGCGGGGGGGCCGGCGCAGTATTTT. This translates into CTSSLSGAGGPAQYF.

This clonotype was picked up many times. The chain carries TRBV29-1 and TRBJ2-1, with a possible D match to TRBD1 (6 bases). The CDR3 sequence is 14 residues long. Trimming cost V 5 bases and J 3 bases, with 14 bases left between them. Germline assignment: CDR1 SQVTM and CDR2 ANQGSEA. CDR3 DNA: TGCAGCGTTAAGACCCCCAGGGGCTACAATGAGCAGTTCTTC. As protein: CSVKTPRGYNEQFF.

The chain couples TRBV5-1 to TRBJ2-1; 12 bases fit TRBD2. This CDR3 is built from 16 residues. V dropped 5 bases and J dropped 4; count of bases not matched to a gene: 7. CDR1 SGHRS and CDR2 YFSETQ come from the germline V gene. The CDR3 region has the DNA TGCGCCAGCAGATATGCGACTAGCGGGAGTTACAATGAGCAGTTCTTC. It is translated as CASRYATSGSYNEQFF.

This chain uses TRBV6-5 with TRBJ2-3, with 11 bases identical to TRBD2. The V gene's germline CDR1 is MNHEY and CDR2 SVGAGI. Trimming at V came to 10 bases and at J to 5 bases, leaving 8 bases not matched to a gene. The length of the CDR3 is 14 residues. The CDR3 sequence: CANSSSGGLDTQYF. The DNA for the CDR3 is TGTGCCAATTCCTCTAGCGGGGGGCTAGATACGCAGTATTTT.

At least ten counts were recorded for this clonotype. The rearrangement uses TRBV12-3 or TRBV12-4 and TRBJ2-7; TRBD2 matches at 8 bases. Losses at the gene ends were 5 bases for V and 7 bases for J; bases not matched to a gene: 4. The CDR3 has 12 residues. CDR3 loop: CASSPGLGEQYF. CDR3 coding DNA: TGTGCCAGCAGTCCGGGACTAGGGGAGCAGTACTTC.

This clonotype has ten or more counts. This chain joins TRBV12-3 or TRBV12-4 and TRBJ2-7, with D possibly TRBD2 on 6 matching bases. This CDR3 comprises 14 residues. Trimming pared 6 bases from V and 2 bases from J, leaving 14 bases between. The CDR3 DNA reads as TGTGCCAGCAGCCTGAGCGGGTTTACCTACGAGCAGTACTTC. It encodes CASSLSGFTYEQYF.

This clonotype has a handful of counts. The chain employs TRBV4-1 and TRBJ1-1; D uncertain. V lost 0 bases to trimming and J lost 0 bases, with 8 bases between them. Germline CDR1 is MGHRA and CDR2 is YSYEKL. The CDR3 is 15 amino acids. CDR3 residues: CASSQDSQLNTEAFF. The CDR3 DNA follows: TGCGCCAGCAGCCAAGACAGCCAATTGAACACTGAAGCTTTCTTT.

This clonotype came up many times. V and J are TRBV11-1 and TRBJ2-5, with 7 bases that match TRBD2. With 4 bases clipped from V and 2 bases from J, the junction kept 7 bases outside the gene matches. CDR1 and CDR2 (germline): SGHAT, FQDESV (reference sequence). CDR3 length: 15 residues. The CDR3 region is CASSYSPGLQETQYF. The DNA of the CDR3 is TGTGCCAGCAGCTACTCACCGGGACTACAAGAGACCCAGTACTTC.

The chain links TRBV30 to TRBJ1-4; D is uncertain. In germline, CDR1 is GTSNPN, CDR2 SVGIG (reference sequence). The CDR3 loop spans 16 amino acids. The ends were cut back, 4 bases at V and 5 bases at J, with 20 bases in the middle. This CDR3 is CAWMIPRPGLNEKLFF. The CDR3 DNA reads TGTGCCTGGATGATCCCCCGGCCTGGTCTCAATGAAAAACTGTTTTTT.

This clonotype was counted at least ten times. The chain employs TRBV3-1 and TRBJ2-7; weak D call: TRBD2 (5 bases). V was shortened by 4 bases and J by 3 bases, with 16 bases between the two germline ends. From germline, CDR1 is LGHDT and CDR2 YNNKEL (reference sequence). CDR3 length equals 15 residues. CDR3 sequence (DNA): TGTGCCAGCAGCCCCCTCCCCGGCGGAGGCTACGAGCAGTACTTC. This gives the protein CASSPLPGGGYEQYF.

The rearrangement uses TRBV7-9 and TRBJ1-4; 8 positions match TRBD1. The trim removed 4 bases at V and 10 bases at J, leaving 5 bases unmatched. Germline lookup yields CDR1 SEHNR and CDR2 FQNEAQ (reference sequence). This CDR3 is 13 amino acids long. The CDR3 sequence is CASSWGTGGKLFF. CDR3 nucleotide sequence: TGTGCCAGCAGCTGGGGGACAGGCGGAAAACTGTTTTTT.

A few counts support this clonotype. The chain is built from TRBV6-6 and TRBJ1-6, with 9 bases that match TRBD1. Germline CDR1 is MNHNY and CDR2 is SVGAGI (reference sequence). Germline trimming cut 6 bases from V and 10 bases from J; bases unmatched to any gene: 10. CDR3 length equals 15 residues. The CDR3: CASSLRDRVGSPLHF. CDR3 nucleotides: TGTGCCAGCAGCCTCCGGGACAGGGTGGGATCACCCCTCCACTTT.

This chain connects TRBV20-1 to TRBJ1-1; 7 nucleotides agree with TRBD1. The J segment lost 6 bases and the V segment lost 0 bases, leaving 7 bases of the junction unmatched. The CDR3 runs to 14 residues. Germline V CDR1 and CDR2: DFQATT, SNEGSKA (reference sequence). CDR3 loop: CSAREGQPPAEAFF. In DNA form, the CDR3 reads TGCAGTGCTAGAGAGGGACAGCCCCCAGCTGAAGCTTTCTTT.

CDR3 in DNA: TGTGCCGGCCGGGGGGGCCCTGGAGAGACCCAGTACTTC. It specifies CAGRGGPGETQYF. The rearrangement uses TRBV18 and TRBJ2-5, with TRBD2 identical over 8 bases. There are 13 residues in the CDR3. Germline V lookup: CDR1 KGHSH, CDR2 LQKENI. V was pared by 11 bases and J by 4 bases, with 9 bases of the junction left unmatched.

This clonotype was recorded a few times. This chain uses TRBV7-2 with TRBJ2-2, with 8 positions matching TRBD2. Germline values: CDR1 SGHTA, CDR2 FQGNSA. The V gene end was trimmed by 5 bases and the J gene end by 6 bases; junction bases not matched to a gene: 5. This CDR3 spans 14 amino acids. The DNA of the CDR3 is TGTGCCAGCAGCGGGATCGGGGGGGCCGGGGAGCTGTTTTTT. Encoded protein: CASSGIGGAGELFF.

A remark on this clonotype: Sequence at one end of the junction differs from germline and may be a read error. The rearrangement uses TRBV27 and TRBJ1-4; D uncertain. The CDR3 extends over 14 amino acids. The germline CDR1 and CDR2 sequences are MNHEY and SMNVEV (reference sequence). CDR3 residues: CACSLSQYGGKLFF. The DNA of the CDR3 is TGTGCCTGCAGTTTATCCCAATACGGCGGAAAACTGTTTTTT.

The chain joins TRBV7-8 to TRBJ2-7; 7 positions agree with TRBD1. Germline CDR1 SGHVS, CDR2 FQNEAQ. Trimming cost V 2 bases and J 2 bases; bases outside gene matches: 3. The CDR3 is 14 residues long. CDR3 nucleotide sequence: TGTGCCAGCAGCTTAAGGGGGCTGGCCTACGAGCAGTACTTC. It yields the protein CASSLRGLAYEQYF.

The J gene is TRBJ2-5, the V gene TRBV20-1; TRBD1 aligns across 10 bases. The CDR3 contains 14 residues. V trimming: 6 bases; J trimming: 3 bases; junction bases outside the gene matches: 7. Germline V gene lookup returns CDR1 DFQATT and CDR2 SNEGSKA (reference sequence). The CDR3: CSARADRGEETQYF. CDR3 sequence (DNA): TGCAGTGCACGCGCGGACAGGGGGGAAGAGACCCAGTACTTC.

The rearrangement links TRBV5-5 to TRBJ2-5; 7 bases fit TRBD2. Germline V gene data show CDR1 as SGHKS and CDR2 as YYEKEE (reference sequence). With 2 bases clipped from V and 4 bases from J, the junction kept 14 bases outside the gene matches. This CDR3 has 17 amino acids. The CDR3 protein is CASSFWEGKNLVETQYF. The CDR3 DNA reads as TGTGCCAGCAGCTTTTGGGAGGGAAAAAATCTAGTAGAGACCCAGTACTTC.

This clonotype was counted only a few times. The chain carries TRBV28 and TRBJ2-7; D gene uncertain. Germline lookup yields CDR1 MDHEN and CDR2 SYDVKM. Trimming removed 1 base at V and 2 bases at J, with 12 bases between. The CDR3 is 15 residues long. Here the CDR3 DNA reads TGTGCCAGCAGTTTATATGCTAGACGAGCCTACGAGCAGTACTTC. This gives the protein CASSLYARRAYEQYF.

This clonotype was found many times. The chain joins TRBV20-1 to TRBJ2-7; TRBD1 matches at 7 bases. Germline assignment: CDR1 DFQATT and CDR2 SNEGSKA (reference sequence). CDR3 length: 12 amino acids. V trimming: 5 bases; J trimming: 6 bases; junction bases outside the gene matches: 7. Here the CDR3 reads CSAGDRVGEQYF. The CDR3, as DNA: TGCAGTGCTGGCGACAGGGTGGGCGAGCAGTACTTC.

The chain is built from TRBV6-2 or TRBV6-3 and TRBJ2-7; D is uncertain. The CDR3 loop spans 13 amino acids. Between the trimmed V and J ends, which lost 2 bases and 7 bases, there was a span of 12 bases. Germline CDR1 MNHEY, CDR2 SVGEGT. The CDR3 spells CASSYLGVNEQYF. In nucleotides, the CDR3 is TGTGCCAGCAGTTACCTTGGGGTCAATGAGCAGTACTTC.

This clonotype was seen a handful of times. V usage is TRBV27 and J usage is TRBJ2-7; a possible D gene is TRBD2 (6 bases). Trimming took off 2 bases at V and 2 bases at J, with 13 bases between the two ends. CDR1 and CDR2 (germline): MNHEY, SMNVEV (reference sequence). The length of the CDR3 is 15 residues. The CDR3 nucleotides are TGTGCCAGCAGTTTAGCTCCTAGCGCGGCCTACGAGCAGTACTTC. This sequence encodes CASSLAPSAAYEQYF.

The gene calls are TRBV12-3 or TRBV12-4 and TRBJ2-7; no clear D. The CDR3 covers 18 residues. The V and J ends lost 3 bases and 1 base respectively, with 22 bases between them. The CDR3 is CASSLRFAEKILSYEQYF. The CDR3 DNA reads TGTGCCAGCAGTTTGAGATTCGCAGAGAAAATCCTATCCTACGAGCAGTACTTC.